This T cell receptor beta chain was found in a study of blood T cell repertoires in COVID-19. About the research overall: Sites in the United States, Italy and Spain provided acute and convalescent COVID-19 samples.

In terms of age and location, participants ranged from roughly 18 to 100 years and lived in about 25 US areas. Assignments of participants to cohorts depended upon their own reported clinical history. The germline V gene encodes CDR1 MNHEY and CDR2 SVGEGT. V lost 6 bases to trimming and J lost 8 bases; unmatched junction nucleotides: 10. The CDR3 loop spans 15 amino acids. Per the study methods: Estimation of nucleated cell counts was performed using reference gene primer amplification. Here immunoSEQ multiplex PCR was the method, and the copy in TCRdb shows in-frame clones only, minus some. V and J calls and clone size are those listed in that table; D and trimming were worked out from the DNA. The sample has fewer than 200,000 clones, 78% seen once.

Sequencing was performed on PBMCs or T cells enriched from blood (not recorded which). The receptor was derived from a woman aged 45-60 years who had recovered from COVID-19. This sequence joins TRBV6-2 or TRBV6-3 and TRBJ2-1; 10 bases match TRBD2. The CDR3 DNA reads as TGTGCCAGCAGCCGAAATAGCGGGAGGATTGATGAGCAGTTCTTC. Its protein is CASSRNSGRIDEQFF.